Below are 3 T cell receptor beta chains sequenced from a single sample in a study of blood T cell repertoires in COVID-19. Measured with immunoSEQ multiplex PCR; TCRdb has only the in-frame clones, and not every one. The table includes approximately 38,000 clones, approximately 94% detected once. Material for sequencing was peripheral blood. Receptors were obtained from a human donor with active COVID-19. The donor label of this sample is uncertain.

V is TRBV28 and J is TRBJ1-4, with D possibly being TRBD1 (5 bases). With 5 bases removed from V and 8 bases from J, the gap between germline ends came to 18 bases. The length of the CDR3 is 15 residues. The germline V gene encodes CDR1 MDHEN and CDR2 SYDVKM. The CDR3 spells CASSPDWGKGEKLFF. The CDR3, as DNA: TGTGCCAGCAGTCCCGATTGGGGAAAGGGGGAAAAACTGTTTTTT.

The chain couples TRBV2 to TRBJ1-5; D perhaps matches TRBD1 (5 bases). With 6 bases removed from V and 4 bases from J, the gap between germline ends came to 10 bases. This CDR3 is built from 13 residues. Germline V gene sequence: CDR1 SNHLY, CDR2 FYNNEI. The CDR3 sequence: CASRKGINQPQHF. The CDR3 DNA is TGTGCCAGCAGAAAGGGGATAAATCAGCCCCAGCATTTT.

This chain connects TRBV3-1 (or the pseudogene TRBV3-2) to TRBJ1-6; possible D gene TRBD1, 6 bases. Germline V gene sequence: CDR1 LGHDT, CDR2 YNNKEL (reference sequence). Trimming pared 2 bases from V and 6 bases from J, leaving 20 bases between. The CDR3 consists of 18 residues. CDR3 DNA sequence: TGTGCCAGCAGCCAATACCTACAGGGAATTAGCATTAATTCACCCCTCCACTTT. Protein sequence: CASSQYLQGISINSPLHF.